This TCR beta chain stems from a study of blood T cell repertoires in COVID-19. Assay used: immunoSEQ multiplex PCR; TCRdb lists only in-frame clones, some missing. Of under 25,000 clones listed, nearly 90% are singletons. In germline, CDR1 is SGHNT, CDR2 YYREEE (reference sequence). The CDR3 is made up of 15 amino acids. The V gene lost 0 bases and the J gene lost 3 bases, with 10 bases spanning the gap. The source of this sequence is a human donor with active COVID-19. The donor label of this sample is uncertain. V gene TRBV5-4 combines with J gene TRBJ2-1; D possibly corresponds to TRBD2 (7 bases). The material sequenced was peripheral blood. CDR3 loop: CASSLEGGVYNEQFF. The CDR3 DNA sequence: TGTGCCAGCAGCTTGGAGGGGGGGGTCTACAATGAGCAGTTCTTC.